This T cell receptor (beta chain) was captured in a study of blood T cell repertoires in COVID-19. The method was immunoSEQ multiplex PCR; TCRdb's version includes in-frame clones alone and lacks a portion of them. Here the sample spans fewer than 200,000 clones, 65% to 90% being singletons. The CDR3 spans 15 residues. CDR1 is MNHEY and CDR2 is SVGAGI in the germline V gene. V shed 5 bases and J 0 bases; nucleotides not matched to a gene: 4. The V gene is TRBV6-5, the J gene TRBJ2-7; 10 positions agree with TRBD1. The clonotype was recovered from a man aged 45 to 65 with active or convalescent COVID-19. Sequencing used peripheral blood. The CDR3 here is CASSRDRGFSYEQYF. The CDR3 DNA is TGTGCCAGCAGTCGGGACAGGGGCTTCTCCTACGAGCAGTACTTC.